This T cell receptor (beta chain) was obtained from a study of human T cells and chemical hapten exposure. Study-level information: Chiefly female patients presented with alopecia areata, totalis or universalis.

Study-wide results and limits: It was expanded TCRs that formed significantly more large CDR3 similarity clusters than controls did.

This clonotype was recorded many times. The antigen is unknown. Germline-derived CDR1 and CDR2 are MGHRA and YSYEKL. The CDR3 is made up of 14 amino acids. Trimming stripped 1 base from V and 0 bases from J, with 4 bases between. Time point denoted: patch test 1, 2 weeks after DPC sensitization. Treatment here: therapeutic diphenylcyclopropenone sensitization with weekly scalp DPC. Blood sampling preceded each patch test application. Donation of samples came from alopecia patients who were 18 to 70 years old and suitable for DPC. TCRdb re-derived calls from the RACE reads in MiXCR, one entry per CDR3 protein. The table has fewer than 130,000 distinct CDR3 sequences, 9.5% to 12% seen once.

This chain joins TRBV4-1 and TRBJ1-5, with no clear D. The input for sequencing was whole blood, taken in connection with sensitization to the hapten diphenylcyclopropenone (DPC). The sequence derives from a woman aged 40 to 49 with alopecia areata. Some clones in this sample may be carry-over from other donors' samples. CDR3 protein: CASSQVHSNQPQHF. CDR3 sequence (DNA): TGCGCCAGCAGCCAAGTGCATAGCAATCAGCCCCAGCATTTT.